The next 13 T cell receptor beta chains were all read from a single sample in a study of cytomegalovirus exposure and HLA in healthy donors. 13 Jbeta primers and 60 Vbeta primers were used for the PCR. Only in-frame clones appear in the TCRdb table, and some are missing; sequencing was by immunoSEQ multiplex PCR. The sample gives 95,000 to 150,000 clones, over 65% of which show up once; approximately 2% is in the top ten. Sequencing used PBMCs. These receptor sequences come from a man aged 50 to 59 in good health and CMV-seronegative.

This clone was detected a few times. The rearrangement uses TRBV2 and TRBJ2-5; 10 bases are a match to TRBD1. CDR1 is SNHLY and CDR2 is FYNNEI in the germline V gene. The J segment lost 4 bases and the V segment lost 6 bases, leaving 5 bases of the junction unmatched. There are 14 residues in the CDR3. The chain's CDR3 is CASRWTGGGETQYF. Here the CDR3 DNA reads TGTGCCAGCAGATGGACAGGGGGAGGAGAGACCCAGTACTTC.

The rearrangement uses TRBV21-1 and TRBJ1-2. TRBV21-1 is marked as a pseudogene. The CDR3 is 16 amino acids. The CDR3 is CASSKVRERTNYGYTF. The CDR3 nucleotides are TGTGCCAGCAGCAAAGTTAGGGAGAGAACTAACTATGGCTACACCTTC.

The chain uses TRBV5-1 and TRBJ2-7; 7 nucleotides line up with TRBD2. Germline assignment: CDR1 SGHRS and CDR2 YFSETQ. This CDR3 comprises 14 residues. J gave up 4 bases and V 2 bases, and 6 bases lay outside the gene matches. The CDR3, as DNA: TGCGCCAGCAGCTTCGATCGGGACTATTACGAGCAGTACGTC. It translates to CASSFDRDYYEQYV.

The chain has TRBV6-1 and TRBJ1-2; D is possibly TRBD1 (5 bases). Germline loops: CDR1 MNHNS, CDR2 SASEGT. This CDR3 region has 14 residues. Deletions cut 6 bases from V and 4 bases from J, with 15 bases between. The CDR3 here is CASRKTQEGYGYTF. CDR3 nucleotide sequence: TGTGCCAGCAGAAAGACACAGGAGGGCTATGGCTACACCTTC.

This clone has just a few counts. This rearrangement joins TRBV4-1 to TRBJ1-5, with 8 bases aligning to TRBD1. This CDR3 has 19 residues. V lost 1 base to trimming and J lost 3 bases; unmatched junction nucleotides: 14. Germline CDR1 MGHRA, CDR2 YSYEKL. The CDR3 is CASSQGLGQGGGYNQPQHF. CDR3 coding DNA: TGCGCCAGCAGCCAAGGCCTAGGACAGGGTGGAGGGTACAATCAGCCCCAGCATTTT.

The CDR3 DNA is TGTGCCAGCAACCGGGACACGGGCTGGGGGGAAGCTTTCTTT. Translating gives CASNRDTGWGEAFF. The chain joins TRBV5-4 to TRBJ1-1, with D possibly being TRBD1 (6 bases). CDR1 and CDR2 (germline): SGHNT, YYREEE (reference sequence). The V end was cut by 6 bases, the J end by 8 bases, with 20 bases between. The CDR3 runs 14 residues.

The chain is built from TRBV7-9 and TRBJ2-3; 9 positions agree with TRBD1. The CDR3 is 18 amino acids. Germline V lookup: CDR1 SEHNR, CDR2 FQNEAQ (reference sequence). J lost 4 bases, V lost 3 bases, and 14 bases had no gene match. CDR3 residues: CASSFPDRGVYSADTQYF. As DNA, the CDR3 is TGTGCCAGCAGCTTTCCGGACAGGGGTGTATATAGCGCAGATACGCAGTATTTT.

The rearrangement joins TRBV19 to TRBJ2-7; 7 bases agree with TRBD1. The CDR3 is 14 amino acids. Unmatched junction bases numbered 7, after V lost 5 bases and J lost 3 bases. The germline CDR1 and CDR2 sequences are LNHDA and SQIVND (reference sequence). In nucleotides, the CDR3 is TGTGCCAGTAGTCGGACAGGTTTTGGCTACGAGCAGTACTTC. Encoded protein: CASSRTGFGYEQYF.

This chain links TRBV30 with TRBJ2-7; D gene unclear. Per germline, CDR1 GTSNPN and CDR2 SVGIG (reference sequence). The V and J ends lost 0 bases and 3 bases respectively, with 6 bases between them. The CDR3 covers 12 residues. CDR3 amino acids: CAWSVTHYEQYF. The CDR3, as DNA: TGTGCCTGGAGTGTGACTCACTACGAGCAGTACTTC.

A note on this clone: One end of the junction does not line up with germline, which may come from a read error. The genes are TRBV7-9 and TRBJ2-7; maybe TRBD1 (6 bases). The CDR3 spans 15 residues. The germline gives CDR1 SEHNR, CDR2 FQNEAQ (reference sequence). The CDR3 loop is CSSSASADSIYEQYF. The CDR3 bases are TGTTCCAGCAGCGCGTCAGCGGACAGCATTTACGAGCAGTACTTC.

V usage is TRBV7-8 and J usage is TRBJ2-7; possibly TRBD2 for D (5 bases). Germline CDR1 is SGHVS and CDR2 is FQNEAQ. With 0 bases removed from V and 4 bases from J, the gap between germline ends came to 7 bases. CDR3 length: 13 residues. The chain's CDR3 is CASSLAREYEQYF. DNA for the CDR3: TGTGCCAGCAGCTTAGCTCGGGAATACGAGCAGTACTTC. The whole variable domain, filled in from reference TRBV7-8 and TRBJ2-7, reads GAGVSQSPRYKVAKRGQDVALRCDPISGHVSLFWYQQALGQGPEFLTYFQNEAQLDKSGLPSDRFFAERPEGSVSTLKIQRTQQEDSAVYLCASSLAREYEQYFGPGTRLTVT.

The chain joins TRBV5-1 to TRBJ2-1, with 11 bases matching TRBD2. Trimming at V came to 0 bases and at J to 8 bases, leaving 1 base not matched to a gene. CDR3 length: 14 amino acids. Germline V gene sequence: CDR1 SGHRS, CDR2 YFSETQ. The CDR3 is CASSLGLAGYEQFF. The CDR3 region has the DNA TGCGCCAGCAGCTTGGGACTAGCGGGATATGAGCAGTTCTTC.

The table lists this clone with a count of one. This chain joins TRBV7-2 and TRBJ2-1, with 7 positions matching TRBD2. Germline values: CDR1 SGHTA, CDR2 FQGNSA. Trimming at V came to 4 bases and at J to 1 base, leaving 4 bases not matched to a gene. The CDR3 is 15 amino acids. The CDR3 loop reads CASSSLAVSYNEQFF. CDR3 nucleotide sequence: TGTGCCAGCAGCTCCCTAGCGGTTTCCTACAATGAGCAGTTCTTC.